These 10 T cell receptor beta chains originate from one sample sequenced in a study of cytomegalovirus exposure and HLA in healthy donors. It was with 60 Vbeta and 13 Jbeta primers that the PCR ran. The table came from immunoSEQ multiplex PCR; TCRdb's copy has only in-frame clones and leaves some out. The specimen's table records approximately 72,000 clones. The sample was PBMCs. Receptors originate from a man aged 35-49 years in good health and CMV-seronegative.

The chain links TRBV9 to TRBJ2-1; a weak D match, TRBD2 (7 bases). The CDR3 spans 17 residues. In germline, CDR1 is SGDLS, CDR2 YYNGEE. Trimming cost V 2 bases and J 8 bases, with 23 bases left between them. The CDR3 bases are TGTGCCAGCAGCGTTGGTAGTGGCGGGGGCATTCTCGATGAGCAGTTCTTC. Translated: CASSVGSGGGILDEQFF.

The genes are TRBV30 and TRBJ1-2; D call uncertain. CDR3 length equals 12 residues. The germline V gene has CDR1 GTSNPN and CDR2 SVGIG (reference sequence). Between the trimmed V and J ends, which lost 2 bases and 3 bases, there was a span of 7 bases. The CDR3 loop is CAWSLGDYGYTF. The CDR3 DNA reads as TGTGCCTGGAGTCTCGGGGACTATGGCTACACCTTC.

The chain links TRBV19 to TRBJ1-4; no clear D gene. This CDR3 comprises 14 residues. Germline V lookup: CDR1 LNHDA, CDR2 SQIVND (reference sequence). Trimming removed 3 bases at V and 8 bases at J, with 13 bases between. The CDR3 reads CASSMFEGSEKLFF. The DNA for the CDR3 is TGTGCCAGTAGTATGTTTGAGGGCAGCGAAAAACTGTTTTTT.

This chain uses TRBV10-1 with TRBJ1-5; no definite D call. The V end lost 3 bases, the J end lost 0 bases, and 18 bases lay between the germline ends. CDR3 length: 18 residues. The germline V gene has CDR1 WNHNN and CDR2 SYGVQD (reference sequence). The CDR3 DNA reads TGCGCCAGCAGTGACTACCGTCTGGGAGAAGATAGCAATCAGCCCCAGCATTTT. Its translation: CASSDYRLGEDSNQPQHF.

The V gene is TRBV30, the J gene TRBJ1-1; 7 positions agree with TRBD1. The CDR3 loop spans 14 amino acids. With V trimmed by 0 bases and J by 11 bases, 12 bases remained unmatched. The germline V gene encodes CDR1 GTSNPN and CDR2 SVGIG (reference sequence). The CDR3 sequence: CAWSVQGRDMRAFF. The CDR3 DNA is TGTGCCTGGAGTGTACAGGGGCGTGATATGAGGGCTTTCTTT.

The J gene is TRBJ2-3, the V gene TRBV9; 7 bases align to TRBD1. Germline values: CDR1 SGDLS, CDR2 YYNGEE. The CDR3 length is 15 residues. Germline trimming cut 0 bases from V and 1 base from J; bases unmatched to any gene: 2. CDR3 in DNA: TGTGCCAGCAGCGTAGTAGGGGGCGGCACAGATACGCAGTATTTT. Translated, it gives CASSVVGGGTDTQYF.

The V and J genes are TRBV28 and TRBJ2-7, with 9 bases lining up with TRBD1. V was pared by 11 bases and J by 6 bases, with 8 bases of the junction left unmatched. This CDR3 is built from 12 residues. Germline V gives CDR1 MDHEN, CDR2 SYDVKM. The CDR3 reads CAARDRASEQYF. The DNA of the CDR3 is TGTGCCGCCCGGGACAGGGCTAGCGAGCAGTACTTC.

V and J are TRBV4-1 and TRBJ1-1; TRBD1 matches at 7 bases. The germline CDR1 and CDR2 sequences are MGHRA and YSYEKL. V was clipped by 4 bases and J by 1 base; unmatched bases: 15. The CDR3 extends over 18 amino acids. In DNA form, the CDR3 reads TGCGCCAGCAGCCGAAACCTCGGGGCAGGGGGTGGGAACACTGAAGCTTTCTTT. The encoded protein is CASSRNLGAGGGNTEAFF.

This chain uses TRBV7-9 with TRBJ1-6; 7 bases agree with TRBD1. V lost 1 base to trimming and J lost 9 bases; unmatched junction nucleotides: 12. Germline V CDR1 and CDR2: SEHNR, FQNEAQ (reference sequence). CDR3 length: 17 residues. The CDR3 region is CASSLDRQGDGISPLHF. The DNA for the CDR3 is TGTGCCAGCAGCTTAGATCGGCAGGGGGACGGTATTTCACCCCTCCACTTT.

The chain has TRBV5-1 and TRBJ1-1; D is unresolved. The length of the CDR3 is 11 residues. Germline V gene data show CDR1 as SGHRS and CDR2 as YFSETQ. The V and J ends lost 4 bases and 8 bases respectively, with 9 bases between them. The CDR3 nucleotides read TGCGCCAGCAGCGGAGCTGGAGAAGCTTTCTTT. It translates to CASSGAGEAFF.